This is a list of T cell receptor beta chains from one sample in a study of post-analysis software for immune sequencing data. TCRdb reprocessed the PCR reads with MiXCR, giving one entry per CDR3 protein. The table lists approximately 690,000 distinct CDR3 sequences, approximately 59% of them singletons. The sequencing input was blood. Receptors originate from a girl aged 2-15 years with multiple sclerosis. CDR3s include the opening cysteine and the closing phenylalanine or tryptophan. A D gene is named only where the DNA matches it firmly. Where a row states a size, it is once, few, many or the class of an expanded clone; other rows omit it.

J | D | size | V | CDR3 | DNA
TRBJ2-7 | . | . | TRBV10-3 | CAISESRVVATGYEQYF | TGTGCCATCAGTGAGTCGAGGGTCGTAGCCACGGGCTACGAGCAGTACTTC
TRBJ2-7 | TRBD1 | few | TRBV20-1 | CSAKQGFDDEQYF | TGCAGTGCTAAACAGGGGTTTGACGACGAGCAGTACTTC
TRBJ2-3 | TRBD2 | . | TRBV12-3/TRBV12-4 | CASSFAGGVTDAQYF | TGTGCCAGCAGTTTTGCGGGAGGTGTGACAGATGCGCAGTATTTT
TRBJ2-7 | . | . | TRBV10-3 | CAMNRVVHEQYF | TGTGCCATGAACAGGGTCGTGCACGAGCAGTACTTC
TRBJ2-1 | TRBD2 | few | TRBV7-8 | CASDRTASGRPSYNEQFF | TGTGCCAGCGATAGGACGGCTAGCGGGCGACCCTCCTACAATGAGCAGTTCTTC
TRBJ2-3 | . | . | TRBV27 | CASTPGTTASTDTQYF | TGTGCCAGCACCCCAGGGACAACGGCTAGCACAGATACGCAGTATTTT
TRBJ2-1 | TRBD2 | once | TRBV3-1 | CASSQVGGDNEQFF | TGTGCCAGCAGCCAAGTTGGGGGGGACAATGAGCAGTTCTTC
TRBJ1-1 | TRBD1 | . | TRBV12-3/TRBV12-4 | CASSKVGGGGSPAEAFF | TGTGCCAGCAGTAAGGTTGGAGGGGGCGGGAGCCCCGCTGAAGCTTTCTTT
TRBJ1-2 | . | few | TRBV4-2 | CASSPQGSGLLNYGYTF | TGTGCCAGCAGCCCCCAAGGGTCTGGGCTCCTCAACTATGGCTACACCTTC
TRBJ2-7 | TRBD2 | . | TRBV6-1 | CASLLGGVEYEQYF | TGTGCCAGCTTACTCGGGGGGGTCGAGTACGAGCAGTACTTC
TRBJ1-2 | . | . | TRBV18 | CASSPRGVPEYGYTF | TGTGCCAGCTCACCACGGGGGGTTCCCGAGTATGGCTACACCTTC
TRBJ1-6 | . | few | TRBV7-2 | CASSLVQRYNSPLHF | TGTGCCAGCAGCTTAGTGCAGCGTTATAATTCACCCCTCCACTTT
TRBJ1-2 | . | . | TRBV5-1 | CASSSSEGSFYGYTF | TGCGCCAGCAGCTCTAGCGAGGGCAGTTTCTATGGCTACACCTTC
TRBJ2-5 | . | . | TRBV12-3/TRBV12-4 | CASSLSGVGETQYF | TGTGCCAGCAGTTTGTCAGGGGTTGGGGAGACCCAGTACTTC
TRBJ2-5 | . | . | TRBV11-2 | CASSTGPVQETQYF | TGTGCCAGCAGCACGGGACCGGTCCAAGAGACCCAGTACTTC
TRBJ1-5 | . | few | TRBV20-1 | CSASGGNQPQHF | TGCAGTGCTAGTGGGGGGAATCAGCCCCAGCATTTT
TRBJ2-5 | TRBD2 | . | TRBV20-1 | CSASIAGGFQETQYF | TGCAGTGCTAGTATAGCGGGAGGATTCCAAGAGACCCAGTACTTC